These T cell receptor beta chains were read from a single sample in a study of cytomegalovirus exposure and HLA in healthy donors. Sequenced by immunoSEQ multiplex PCR; TCRdb stores in-frame clones only, minus some. The data show 85,000 to 110,000 clones, and the top ten clones hold roughly 3.5%. The sequenced material came from PBMCs. These receptors all come from a middle-aged man in good health and CMV-seronegative. Both conserved end residues are part of each CDR3. A D gene is named only where the DNA matches it firmly.

CDR3 protein | CDR3 DNA | J gene | D gene | CDR3 length | V gene
CASREVDGAYGYTF | TGTGCCAGCAGGGAGGTGGACGGTGCCTATGGCTACACCTTC | TRBJ1-2 | - | 14 | TRBV2
CASRGPGNLLEQYF | TGTGCCAGCAGGGGCCCCGGAAATCTACTGGAGCAGTACTTC | TRBJ2-7 | - | 14 | TRBV28
CASSIAAGSSSYEQYF | TGTGCCAGTAGTATAGCGGCGGGTTCCTCCTCCTACGAGCAGTACTTC | TRBJ2-7 | - | 16 | TRBV19
CASRGTGLYEQYF | TGTGCGAGCAGGGGGACAGGGTTGTACGAGCAGTACTTC | TRBJ2-7 | TRBD1 | 13 | TRBV6-5
CASSLTGEVQPQHF | TGTGCCAGCAGTTTGACAGGGGAGGTCCAGCCCCAGCATTTT | TRBJ1-5 | TRBD1 | 14 | TRBV27
CASSLDGTSTDTQYF | TGCGCCAGCAGCTTGGACGGGACAAGCACAGATACGCAGTATTTT | TRBJ2-3 | - | 15 | TRBV5-1
CASSLSGGTSSYNEQFF | TGTGCCAGCAGTTTAAGCGGGGGGACCAGCTCCTACAATGAGCAGTTCTTC | TRBJ2-1 | TRBD2 | 17 | TRBV27
CASSWGVYEQYF | TGTGCCAGCAGCTGGGGGGTTTACGAGCAGTACTTC | TRBJ2-7 | - | 12 | TRBV5-4
CASSSDSGLAGGETQYF | TGTGCCAGCAGCTCTGACTCCGGACTAGCGGGAGGGGAGACCCAGTACTTC | TRBJ2-5 | TRBD2 | 17 | TRBV5-4
CASRDSLSGNTIYF | TGCGCCAGCAGGGACTCTCTCTCTGGAAACACCATATATTTT | TRBJ1-3 | - | 14 | TRBV5-1
CSVDPTGMNTEAFF | TGCAGCGTTGATCCGACAGGCATGAACACTGAAGCTTTCTTT | TRBJ1-1 | - | 14 | TRBV29-1
CASSQEEQSVTEAFF | TGTGCCAGCAGCCAAGAAGAACAGAGTGTCACTGAAGCTTTCTTT | TRBJ1-1 | - | 15 | TRBV4-2
CASSLGTAPGELFF | TGTGCCAGCAGCTTGGGGACAGCGCCCGGGGAGCTGTTTTTT | TRBJ2-2 | - | 14 | TRBV5-4
CASSLDRGLAYEQYF | TGTGCCAGCAGCTTAGATCGGGGACTAGCTTACGAGCAGTACTTC | TRBJ2-7 | TRBD2 | 15 | TRBV11-2
CAWRGGAGFGEKLFF | TGTGCCTGGAGAGGCGGGGCAGGATTCGGTGAAAAACTGTTTTTT | TRBJ1-4 | - | 15 | TRBV30
CASSIGRKHEQFF | TGTGCCAGTAGTATAGGGCGGAAGCATGAGCAGTTCTTC | TRBJ2-1 | - | 13 | TRBV19
CASSHRLAGNNEQFF | TGTGCCAGCAGCCACCGACTAGCGGGGAACAATGAGCAGTTCTTC | TRBJ2-1 | TRBD2 | 15 | TRBV11-2
CASSLSRRQYF | TGTGCCAGCAGTTTATCGCGGAGGCAGTACTTC | TRBJ2-7 | - | 11 | TRBV28
CASSLGTGVAPYNEQFF | TGTGCCAGCAGCTTAGGAACAGGGGTGGCACCCTACAATGAGCAGTTCTTC | TRBJ2-1 | TRBD1 | 17 | TRBV7-2
CATSRDQMSYGYTF | TGTGCCACCAGCAGAGATCAGATGTCATATGGCTACACCTTC | TRBJ1-2 | - | 14 | TRBV15
CATKTGSNQPQHF | TGTGCCACCAAGACAGGGAGCAATCAGCCCCAGCATTTT | TRBJ1-5 | TRBD1 | 13 | TRBV10-3
CASRTGTSGRASDTQYF | TGTGCCAGCAGGACCGGGACTAGCGGGAGGGCCTCAGATACGCAGTATTTT | TRBJ2-3 | TRBD2 | 17 | TRBV2
CSVAPSSYEQYF | TGCAGCGTTGCCCCCAGCTCCTACGAGCAGTACTTC | TRBJ2-7 | - | 12 | TRBV29-1
CAIRVTRQGAHEQYF | TGTGCCATCAGAGTAACAAGACAGGGGGCCCACGAGCAGTACTTC | TRBJ2-7 | TRBD1 | 15 | TRBV10-3
CASSPRLAASTDTQYF | TGTGCCAGCAGTCCTCGACTAGCGGCCAGCACAGATACGCAGTATTTT | TRBJ2-3 | TRBD2 | 16 | TRBV7-2
CASSGVWGEAFF | TGTGCCAGTAGCGGGGTATGGGGTGAAGCTTTCTTT | TRBJ1-1 | - | 12 | TRBV19
CASSERALGADTQYF | TGTGCCAGCAGTGAGAGGGCCCTGGGGGCGGATACGCAGTATTTT | TRBJ2-3 | - | 15 | TRBV2
CASSYGTSDYNEQFF | TGCGCCAGCAGCTACGGGACTAGCGACTACAATGAGCAGTTCTTC | TRBJ2-1 | TRBD2 | 15 | TRBV5-1
CASSQKPSGGLPYEQYF | TGTGCCAGCAGTCAGAAACCTAGCGGGGGGTTGCCCTACGAGCAGTACTTC | TRBJ2-7 | TRBD2 | 17 | TRBV7-2
CASREAGETQYF | TGTGCCAGCAGGGAGGCCGGGGAGACCCAGTACTTC | TRBJ2-5 | - | 12 | TRBV11-2
CAIRDSSLTDTQYF | TGTGCCATCAGGGACAGCTCTCTCACAGATACGCAGTATTTT | TRBJ2-3 | - | 14 | TRBV10-3
CASKGGVRNQPQHF | TGTGCCAGTAAAGGGGGGGTTCGCAATCAGCCCCAGCATTTT | TRBJ1-5 | - | 14 | TRBV19
CASSPTDFSGNTIYF | TGTGCCAGCAGCCCGACAGATTTCTCTGGAAACACCATATATTTT | TRBJ1-3 | - | 15 | TRBV6-5
CASSHGGLAGVMGYEQYF | TGTGCCAGTAGTCATGGGGGACTAGCGGGAGTCATGGGCTACGAGCAGTACTTC | TRBJ2-7 | TRBD2 | 18 | TRBV19
CAWGGSTGGLSTEAFF | TGTGCCTGGGGGGGTTCGACAGGGGGCTTGAGCACTGAAGCTTTCTTT | TRBJ1-1 | TRBD1 | 16 | TRBV30
CASGDRVYEQYF | TGCGCCAGCGGCGACAGGGTCTACGAGCAGTACTTC | TRBJ2-7 | TRBD1 | 12 | TRBV10-1
CASSFSQNIQYF | TGTGCCAGCAGTTTCTCCCAAAACATTCAGTACTTC | TRBJ2-4 | - | 12 | TRBV28
CSVGGETQYF | TGCAGCGTTGGAGGGGAGACCCAGTACTTC | TRBJ2-5 | - | 10 | TRBV29-1
CASSPLYEQYF | TGTGCCAGCAGCCCCCTCTACGAGCAGTACTTC | TRBJ2-7 | - | 11 | TRBV2
CASSLGLAGVYDTGELFF | TGTGCCAGCAGTTTAGGCCTAGCGGGAGTTTATGACACCGGGGAGCTGTTTTTT | TRBJ2-2 | TRBD2 | 18 | TRBV28
CASSLVFAGELFF | TGCGCCAGCAGCTTGGTTTTCGCCGGGGAGCTGTTTTTT | TRBJ2-2 | - | 13 | TRBV5-1
CASSLAQMTGASSYEQYF | TGTGCCAGCAGCTTAGCCCAGATGACAGGGGCTAGCTCCTACGAGCAGTACTTC | TRBJ2-7 | TRBD1 | 18 | TRBV11-2
CARSLNWDTQYF | TGTGCCAGAAGCCTCAACTGGGATACGCAGTATTTT | TRBJ2-3 | - | 12 | TRBV7-5
CAWSPTGSEQYF | TGTGCCTGGAGTCCCACAGGTTCCGAGCAGTACTTC | TRBJ2-7 | - | 12 | TRBV30
CASSLWSGRGEQFF | TGTGCCAGCAGCTTGTGGTCAGGGAGGGGTGAGCAGTTCTTC | TRBJ2-1 | TRBD2 | 14 | TRBV5-8
CSVNKRDSSYNEQFF | TGCAGCGTTAATAAACGGGATAGCTCCTACAATGAGCAGTTCTTC | TRBJ2-1 | - | 15 | TRBV29-1
CATRGTLGYEQYF | TGTGCCACTCGGGGGACCCTGGGATACGAGCAGTACTTC | TRBJ2-7 | - | 13 | TRBV10-3
CASSPPAEGMRTYEQYF | TGTGCCAGCAGCCCCCCGGCTGAGGGCATGAGAACCTACGAGCAGTACTTC | TRBJ2-7 | - | 17 | TRBV7-2
CAITPSGGLDEQYF | TGTGCCATCACTCCTAGCGGGGGGTTGGACGAGCAGTACTTC | TRBJ2-7 | TRBD2 | 14 | TRBV10-3
CASSIHVNTGELFF | TGTGCCAGCAGCATACACGTTAACACCGGGGAGCTGTTTTTT | TRBJ2-2 | - | 14 | TRBV7-2
CASSQDTGKGYGYTF | TGCGCCAGCAGCCAGGACACAGGGAAGGGCTATGGCTACACCTTC | TRBJ1-2 | - | 15 | TRBV4-3
CAWSVKGQGVWAFF | TGTGCCTGGAGTGTAAAAGGACAGGGGGTGTGGGCTTTCTTT | TRBJ1-1 | TRBD1 | 14 | TRBV30
CASSLEGARNEQYF | TGCGCCAGCAGCTTGGAGGGGGCTCGGAACGAGCAGTACTTC | TRBJ2-7 | TRBD1 | 14 | TRBV5-1
CASSTRDSQETQYF | TGTGCCAGCAGCACCCGGGACAGCCAAGAGACCCAGTACTTC | TRBJ2-5 | TRBD1 | 14 | TRBV11-3
CASSEALREEQFF | TGTGCCAGCAGTGAAGCGCTTCGGGAGGAGCAGTTCTTC | TRBJ2-1 | - | 13 | TRBV2
CASSSIEAGNQPQHF | TGTGCCAGCAGCTCCATCGAGGCGGGCAATCAGCCCCAGCATTTT | TRBJ1-5 | - | 15 | TRBV7-8